This TCR beta chain originates from a study of T cells in Graves' hyperthyroidism and ophthalmopathy. Study details: Peripheral blood was drawn at first diagnosis, prior to all treatment.

Researchers amplified the TCR beta CDR3 regions from RNA transcripts. First-round RT-PCR of the TCR CDR3 relied on the HTBI primer set. TCRdb re-called the multiplex PCR reads through MiXCR, storing one row per CDR3 protein. The sample lists about 680,000 distinct CDR3 sequences; just over 35% were seen once. CDR3 length: 12 residues. The V gene's germline CDR1 is SGHVS and CDR2 FQNEAQ. Regarding this clonotype: One end of the junction does not line up with germline, which may come from a read error.

Researchers defined stable Graves' hyperthyroidism as no ophthalmopathy progression within 18 months. Participants, patients aged 18 to 65, had newly diagnosed hyperthyroidism with a duration under 2 months. The study based diagnoses on clinical symptoms, serum thyroxine and TRAb, thyroid ultrasound and orbital computed tomography. The chain has TRBV7-8 and TRBJ2-7, with D perhaps matching TRBD1 (5 bases). This clonotype was sampled from a woman between 40 and 55 years old with Graves' hyperthyroidism. Sequencing used blood. The DNA for the CDR3 is TGTGCCAGCAGCCCCCCCGGCCAGGGTCCCACCTTC. Translating gives CASSPPGQGPTF.